This T cell receptor (beta chain) was identified in a study of T cell responses to AZD1222 COVID-19 vaccine. Method: immunoSEQ multiplex PCR; TCRdb's copy keeps in-frame clones and lacks some. The profile covers 120,000 to 150,000 clones, with around 90% appearing a single time and around 1.5% taken by the ten largest. The CDR3 is 13 residues long. The V gene lost 4 bases and the J gene lost 1 base, with 8 bases spanning the gap. Germline CDR1 reads LGHDT; CDR2 reads YNNKEL (reference sequence). This chain connects TRBV3-1 (or the pseudogene TRBV3-2) to TRBJ2-7; D unclear. Sequencing was performed on peripheral blood, taken 28 days after the second AZD1222 dose. The receptor comes from an adult who received the AZD1222 COVID-19 vaccine. The CDR3 coding sequence is TGTGCCAGCAGCCCGACCTCTTCCTACGAGCAGTACTTC. Translated, it gives CASSPTSSYEQYF.